This TCR beta chain emerged from a study of monozygotic twins with inflammatory bowel disease. TCRdb re-called the 5' RACE reads and shows each CDR3 protein once, DNA omitted. The sample totals under 200,000 distinct CDR3 sequences; its top ten clones hold 2% to 3%. Donors each contributed one blood sample measuring less than 3 ml. RNA in its total form was extracted from whole blood, and T cells were not sorted. The CDR3 extends over 14 amino acids. From germline, CDR1 is ENHRY and CDR2 SYGVKD. The clonotype comes from a human donor with ulcerative colitis or Crohn's disease, or a healthy co-twin of an affected twin (not recorded which). The chain links TRBV10-3 to TRBJ2-7; as DNA is missing, the TRBD1 call by TCRdb cannot be tested. Sequenced: blood. The CDR3 region is CAIRPGQSSYEQYF.